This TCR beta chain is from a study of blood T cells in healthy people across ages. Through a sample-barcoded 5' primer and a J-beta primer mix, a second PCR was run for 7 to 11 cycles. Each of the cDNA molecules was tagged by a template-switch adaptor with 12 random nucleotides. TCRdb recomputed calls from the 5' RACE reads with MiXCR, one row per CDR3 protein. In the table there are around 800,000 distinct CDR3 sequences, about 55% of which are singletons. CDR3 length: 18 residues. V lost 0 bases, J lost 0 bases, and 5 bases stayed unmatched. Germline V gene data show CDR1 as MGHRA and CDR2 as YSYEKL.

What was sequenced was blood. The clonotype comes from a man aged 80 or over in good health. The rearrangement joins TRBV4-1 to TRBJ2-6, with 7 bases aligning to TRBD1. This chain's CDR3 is CASSQELTGVSGANVLTF. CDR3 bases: TGCGCCAGCAGCCAAGAGTTAACAGGGGTCTCTGGGGCCAACGTCCTGACTTTC.